The 27 T cell receptor beta chains below were found in one sample sequenced in a study of blood T cell repertoires in COVID-19. Profiling relied on immunoSEQ multiplex PCR, and the TCRdb table lists in-frame clones only, not all of them. The sample consists of roughly 290,000 clones, about 90% of them appearing once. Sample: peripheral blood. The receptors come from a woman aged 30 to 39 who had recovered from COVID-19.

The chain is built from TRBV21-1 and TRBJ2-1; the table names TRBD1, a call not compared with the DNA. TRBV21-1 is tagged as a pseudogene. The CDR3 covers 14 residues. This CDR3 reads CASSAPRAPNEQFF. CDR3 in DNA: TGTGCCAGCAGCGCCCCCAGGGCTCCGAATGAGCAGTTCTTC.

The chain uses TRBV19 and TRBJ2-7, with 14 bases that match TRBD2. CDR1 LNHDA and CDR2 SQIVND come from the germline V gene (reference sequence). The CDR3 loop spans 15 amino acids. V lost 4 bases to trimming and J lost 5 bases; unmatched junction nucleotides: 4. CDR3 sequence reads: CASSTPGLAGDEQYF. CDR3 DNA: TGTGCCAGTAGTACACCGGGACTAGCGGGAGACGAGCAGTACTTC. Full variable domain (missing parts from reference TRBV19 and TRBJ2-7): DGGITQSPKYLFRKEGQNVTLSCEQNLNHDAMYWYRQDPGQGLRLIYYSQIVNDFQKGDIAEGYSVSREKKESFPLTVTSAQKNPTAFYLCASSTPGLAGDEQYFGPGTRLTVT.

The rearrangement joins TRBV30 to TRBJ1-1, with D perhaps matching TRBD1 (6 bases). CDR1 is GTSNPN and CDR2 is SVGIG in the germline V gene (reference sequence). This CDR3 is built from 15 residues. The V gene lost 0 bases and the J gene lost 3 bases, with 14 bases spanning the gap. CDR3 in DNA: TGTGCCTGGAGTGTGTCAGGGGCCGCTTACACTGAAGCTTTCTTT. Translating gives CAWSVSGAAYTEAFF.

The chain joins TRBV9 to TRBJ2-3, with no clear D. Trimming pared 2 bases from V and 0 bases from J, leaving 7 bases between. This CDR3 contains 14 residues. Germline V gives CDR1 SGDLS, CDR2 YYNGEE. CDR3 sequence reads: CASSVEFSTDTQYF. The CDR3 coding sequence is TGTGCCAGCAGCGTCGAGTTTAGCACAGATACGCAGTATTTT.

The chain combines TRBV4-2 with TRBJ2-3; possibly TRBD2 for D (5 bases). V lost 2 bases to trimming and J lost 2 bases, with 20 bases between them. The CDR3 covers 18 residues. CDR1 and CDR2 from the germline V gene are LGHNA and YNFKEQ. The CDR3 DNA reads TGTGCCAGCAGCCAAACGGGGATGGCAGGAATCTCCACAGATACGCAGTATTTT. This encodes CASSQTGMAGISTDTQYF.

The chain uses TRBV2 and TRBJ1-6; D is possibly TRBD1 (5 bases). Germline CDR1 is SNHLY and CDR2 is FYNNEI. The CDR3 is made up of 14 amino acids. V was pared by 8 bases and J by 6 bases, with 14 bases between. The CDR3 reads CASLGQKANSPLHF. DNA of the CDR3: TGTGCCAGCCTGGGGCAGAAAGCTAATTCACCCCTCCACTTT. Together with reference TRBV2 and TRBJ1-6, the CDR3 gives the full variable domain: EPEVTQTPSHQVTQMGQEVILRCVPISNHLYFYWYRQILGQKVEFLVSFYNNEISEKSEIFDDQFSVERPDGSNFTLKIRSTKLEDSAMYFCASLGQKANSPLHFGNGTRLTVT.

V is TRBV5-5 and J is TRBJ1-3; D is uncertain. Germline CDR1 reads SGHKS; CDR2 reads YYEKEE (reference sequence). Trimming pared 0 bases from V and 4 bases from J, leaving 14 bases between. The CDR3 is made up of 16 amino acids. The CDR3 DNA is TGTGCCAGCAGCTTGGGACCGGGATCGAGAGGAAACACCATATATTTT. Its protein is CASSLGPGSRGNTIYF.

The rearrangement joins TRBV5-5 to TRBJ1-3; the D is unclear. Germline V gene sequence: CDR1 SGHKS, CDR2 YYEKEE (reference sequence). CDR3 length: 13 amino acids. V gave up 2 bases and J gave up 0 bases, with 3 bases separating them. In DNA form, the CDR3 reads TGTGCCAGCAGCTTCGGCTCTGGAAACACCATATATTTT. Amino acids: CASSFGSGNTIYF.

The chain has TRBV4-1 and TRBJ1-6; D unclear. The CDR3 has 12 residues. V was shortened by 0 bases and J by 14 bases, with 8 bases between the two germline ends. CDR1 and CDR2 (germline): MGHRA, YSYEKL. Written as DNA, the CDR3 is TGCGCCAGCAGCCAAGATTGGGGAGCCCTCCACTTT. Translating gives CASSQDWGALHF.

V gene TRBV7-2 combines with J gene TRBJ2-3; 8 positions match TRBD1. The junction had 8 bases not matched to a gene; V was cut back by 4 bases and J by 2 bases. Germline V CDR1 and CDR2: SGHTA, FQGNSA. CDR3 size: 16 residues. CDR3 region: CASSSQGAGLTDTQYF. DNA for the CDR3: TGTGCCAGCAGCTCCCAGGGGGCCGGACTCACAGATACGCAGTATTTT. The whole variable domain, remainder taken from reference TRBV7-2 and TRBJ2-3, is GAGVSQSPSNKVTEKGKDVELRCDPISGHTALYWYRQSLGQGLEFLIYFQGNSAPDKSGLPSDRFSAERTGGSVSTLTIQRTQQEDSAVYLCASSSQGAGLTDTQYFGPGTRLTVL.

The chain combines TRBV9 with TRBJ1-2; 8 bases map to TRBD1. Germline lookup yields CDR1 SGDLS and CDR2 YYNGEE. The CDR3 is made up of 15 amino acids. V was pared by 0 bases and J by 14 bases, with 15 bases of the junction left unmatched. DNA of the CDR3: TGTGCCAGCAGCGTAGCTGTGGGACAGGAGGAGCCTGAGACCTTC. It codes for CASSVAVGQEEPETF.

This clone was counted once. The chain is built from TRBV27 and TRBJ1-4; D unresolved. The germline V gene encodes CDR1 MNHEY and CDR2 SMNVEV (reference sequence). V was cut by 5 bases and J by 7 bases, with 23 bases left in between. The CDR3 has 17 residues. The CDR3 coding sequence is TGTGCCAGCAGTCCCCGCGGGAATAAGGCGGCAGTTGAAAAACTGTTTTTT. This encodes CASSPRGNKAAVEKLFF.

This clone was counted only a few times. The V call is TRBV11-2, the J call TRBJ1-1; D is ambiguous. Looked up from germline, CDR1 is SGHAT and CDR2 is FQNNGV. V was pared by 4 bases and J by 6 bases, with 9 bases between. This CDR3 spans 12 amino acids. This CDR3 is CASSSQLPEAFF. DNA for the CDR3: TGTGCCAGCAGCTCCCAGTTACCTGAAGCTTTCTTT.

This chain links TRBV6-4 with TRBJ2-1; TRBD2 matches 12 bases. Germline CDR1 and CDR2: MRHNA and SNTAGT. V shed 4 bases and J 8 bases; nucleotides not matched to a gene: 6. The CDR3 is made up of 15 amino acids. CDR3: CASSGLAGEGHEQFF. CDR3 coding DNA: TGTGCCAGCAGTGGACTAGCGGGAGAAGGCCATGAGCAGTTCTTC.

The chain is built from TRBV6-5 and TRBJ1-5; D uncertain. The CDR3 totals 13 residues. V gave up 6 bases and J gave up 6 bases, with 12 bases separating them. Germline-derived CDR1 and CDR2 are MNHEY and SVGAGI. CDR3 coding DNA: TGTGCCAGCAGCGCTCGTCGAGGTCAGCCCCAGCATTTT. Translating it yields CASSARRGQPQHF.

The rearrangement links TRBV6-5 to TRBJ1-2; D is unclear. The germline gives CDR1 MNHEY, CDR2 SVGAGI. With 0 bases removed from V and 8 bases from J, the gap between germline ends came to 13 bases. CDR3 size: 14 residues. CDR3 DNA sequence: TGTGCCAGCAGTTACTCGGGGAGGGCACGGGGCTACACCTTC. Encoded protein: CASSYSGRARGYTF.

This clone is a singleton in its sample. The chain joins TRBV29-1 to TRBJ2-3, with unresolved D. CDR1 is SQVTM, CDR2 ANQGSEA, per germline. The V gene lost 1 base and the J gene lost 0 bases, with 5 bases spanning the gap. The CDR3 runs to 13 residues. The CDR3 region is CSVEGESTDTQYF. DNA for the CDR3: TGCAGCGTTGAAGGCGAGAGCACAGATACGCAGTATTTT.

This clone was detected a few times. The rearrangement joins TRBV7-6 to TRBJ2-7, with 9 bases aligning to TRBD1. The CDR3 consists of 15 residues. CDR1 SGHVS and CDR2 FNYEAQ come from the germline V gene. The V segment lost 5 bases and the J segment 0 bases; nucleotides outside the gene matches: 5. The CDR3 loop is CASSPGTGSSYEQYF. CDR3 coding DNA: TGTGCCAGCAGCCCCGGGACAGGGAGCTCCTACGAGCAGTACTTC.

The chain has TRBV5-1 and TRBJ2-2; D gene unclear. Germline CDR1 and CDR2: SGHRS and YFSETQ. The CDR3 sequence is 11 residues long. Trimming removed 6 bases from V and 4 bases from J, with 4 bases in between. CDR3 sequence (DNA): TGCGCCAGCACCGTCACCGGGGAGCTGTTTTTT. Encoded protein: CASTVTGELFF.

The CDR3 loop reads CASSYSTGPSGNTIYF. In DNA, the CDR3 is TGTGCCAGCAGTTACTCGACAGGGCCTTCTGGAAACACCATATATTTT. The chain employs TRBV6-5 and TRBJ1-3; TRBD1 matches at 7 bases. Unmatched junction bases numbered 3, after V lost 0 bases and J lost 1 base. Germline V gene sequence: CDR1 MNHEY, CDR2 SVGAGI. This CDR3 spans 16 amino acids.

This chain uses TRBV7-9 with TRBJ2-2; 7 bases agree with TRBD2. The germline V gene has CDR1 SEHNR and CDR2 FQNEAQ (reference sequence). The CDR3 contains 15 residues. J lost 3 bases, V lost 5 bases, and 6 bases had no gene match. The CDR3 DNA reads as TGTGCCAGCAGCCCGGGCGGGAGAGACACCGGGGAGCTGTTTTTT. Its translation: CASSPGGRDTGELFF.

The genes are TRBV3-1 (or the pseudogene TRBV3-2) and TRBJ2-3; D not resolved. V lost 0 bases and J 0 bases, leaving 4 bases between the germline ends. Germline V CDR1 and CDR2: LGHDT, YNNKEL (reference sequence). There are 14 residues in the CDR3. CDR3 DNA sequence: TGTGCCAGCAGCCAAGACGTTAGCACAGATACGCAGTATTTT. Its translation is CASSQDVSTDTQYF.

This clone has just a few counts. V usage is TRBV5-1 and J usage is TRBJ2-3; tentatively, D is TRBD1 (5 bases). The V gene's germline CDR1 is SGHRS and CDR2 YFSETQ. Trimming shortened V by 5 bases and J by 3 bases, and 10 bases separated the two germline ends. CDR3 length equals 13 residues. The chain's CDR3 is CASSSQGTDTQYF. The CDR3 DNA reads as TGCGCCAGCAGTTCCCAGGGAACAGATACGCAGTATTTT.

This clone was picked up one time. The chain carries TRBV7-6 and TRBJ2-2; 13 bases align to TRBD2. This CDR3 is built from 16 residues. The V segment lost 3 bases and the J segment 5 bases; nucleotides outside the gene matches: 3. Germline V gives CDR1 SGHVS, CDR2 FNYEAQ. The chain's CDR3 is CASSLPTSGGTGELFF. The CDR3 bases are TGTGCCAGCAGCTTGCCGACTAGCGGGGGGACCGGGGAGCTGTTTTTT.

This chain links TRBV11-2 with TRBJ2-7, with D possibly being TRBD2 (6 bases). The CDR3 has 15 amino acids. In germline, CDR1 is SGHAT, CDR2 FQNNGV. V was clipped by 5 bases and J by 4 bases, with 18 bases between them. The CDR3 sequence: CASSRNPGVGYEQYF. The CDR3 DNA sequence: TGTGCCAGCAGCCGCAACCCGGGAGTCGGATACGAGCAGTACTTC.

V is TRBV6-2 or TRBV6-3 and J is TRBJ2-2, with D possibly matching TRBD2 (6 bases). Trimming pared 3 bases from V and 1 base from J, leaving 12 bases between. The CDR3 spans 16 residues. Per germline, CDR1 MNHEY and CDR2 SVGEGT. The chain's CDR3 is CASSYLASENTGELFF. DNA for the CDR3: TGTGCCAGCAGTTATTTGGCTAGCGAGAACACCGGGGAGCTGTTTTTT.

The chain recombines TRBV9 with TRBJ2-1; TRBD2 matches at 7 bases. The V and J ends lost 2 bases and 4 bases, in that order; junction bases with no gene match: 6. Germline loops: CDR1 SGDLS, CDR2 YYNGEE. This CDR3 is built from 15 residues. CDR3 in DNA: TGTGCCAGCAGCGTGGAGCCGGGACTATACAATGAGCAGTTCTTC. It is translated as CASSVEPGLYNEQFF.